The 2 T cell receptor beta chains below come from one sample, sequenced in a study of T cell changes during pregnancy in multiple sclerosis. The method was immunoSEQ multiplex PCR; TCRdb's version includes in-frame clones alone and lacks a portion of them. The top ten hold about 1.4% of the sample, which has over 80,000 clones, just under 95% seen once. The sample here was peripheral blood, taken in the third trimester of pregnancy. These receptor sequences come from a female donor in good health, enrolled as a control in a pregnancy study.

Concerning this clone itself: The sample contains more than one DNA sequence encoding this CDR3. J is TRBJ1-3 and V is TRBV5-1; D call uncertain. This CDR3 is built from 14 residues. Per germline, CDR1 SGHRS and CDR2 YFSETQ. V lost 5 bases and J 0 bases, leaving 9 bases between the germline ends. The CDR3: CASSEGSSGNTIYF. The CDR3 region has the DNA TGCGCCAGCAGTGAGGGCTCCTCTGGAAACACCATATATTTT.

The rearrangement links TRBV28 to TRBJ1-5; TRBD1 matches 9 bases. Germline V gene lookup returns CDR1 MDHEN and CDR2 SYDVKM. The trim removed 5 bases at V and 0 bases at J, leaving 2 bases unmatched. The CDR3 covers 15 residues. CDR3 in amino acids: CASSRDRASNQPQHF. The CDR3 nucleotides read TGTGCCAGCAGTAGGGACAGGGCTAGCAATCAGCCCCAGCATTTT.